This T cell receptor beta chain was sequenced in a study of cytomegalovirus exposure and HLA in healthy donors. Primers: 60 Vbeta forward and 13 Jbeta reverse. Source study methods: There were tens of millions of unique TCR beta chains by a later count, and about 11 million of them were shared. Sequenced by immunoSEQ multiplex PCR; TCRdb stores in-frame clones only, minus some. V, J and clone size were drawn from that table, and D and trimming were deduced from the DNA. The sample yields around 170,000 clones, 80% to 85% seen once. This clonotype was obtained from a man aged 40-55 years in good health and CMV-seropositive. Sequences were obtained from PBMCs.

CDR3 in DNA: TGTGCCAGCAGCAAGGGGAAGGATACGCAGTATTTT. Protein: CASSKGKDTQYF. The J gene is TRBJ2-3, the V gene TRBV7-2, with a tentative D call TRBD1 (5 bases). CDR3 length: 12 amino acids. Trimming removed 5 bases from V and 6 bases from J, with 9 bases in between. Germline lookup yields CDR1 SGHTA and CDR2 FQGNSA.